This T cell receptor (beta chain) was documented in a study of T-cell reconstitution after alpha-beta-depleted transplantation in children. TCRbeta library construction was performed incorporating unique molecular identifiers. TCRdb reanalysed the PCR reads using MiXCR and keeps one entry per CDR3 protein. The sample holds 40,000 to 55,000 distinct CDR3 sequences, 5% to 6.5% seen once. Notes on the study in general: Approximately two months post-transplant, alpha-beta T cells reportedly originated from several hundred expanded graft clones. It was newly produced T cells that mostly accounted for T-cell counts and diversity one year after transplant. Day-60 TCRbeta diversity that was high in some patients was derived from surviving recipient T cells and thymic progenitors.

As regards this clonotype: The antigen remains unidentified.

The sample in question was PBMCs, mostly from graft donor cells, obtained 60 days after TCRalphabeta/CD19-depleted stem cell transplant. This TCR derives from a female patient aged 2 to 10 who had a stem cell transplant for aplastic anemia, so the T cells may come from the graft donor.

The CDR3 DNA reads as TGTGCCGACCGGGTTTCGGGGAACTATGGCTACACCTTC. Its translation: CADRVSGNYGYTF. V and J are TRBV2 and TRBJ1-2; D remains ambiguous. CDR1 is SNHLY, CDR2 FYNNEI, per germline. The CDR3 sequence is 13 residues long. Between the trimmed V and J ends, which lost 11 bases and 2 bases, there was a span of 15 bases.